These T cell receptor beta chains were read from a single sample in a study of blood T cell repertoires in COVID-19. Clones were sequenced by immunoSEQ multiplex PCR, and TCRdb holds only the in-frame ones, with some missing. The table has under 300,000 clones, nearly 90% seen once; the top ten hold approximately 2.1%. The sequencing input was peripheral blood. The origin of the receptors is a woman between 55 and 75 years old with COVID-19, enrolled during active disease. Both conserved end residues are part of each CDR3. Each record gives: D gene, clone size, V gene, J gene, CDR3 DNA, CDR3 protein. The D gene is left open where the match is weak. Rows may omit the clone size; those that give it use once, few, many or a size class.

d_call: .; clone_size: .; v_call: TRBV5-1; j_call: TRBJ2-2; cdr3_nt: TGCGCCAGCAGCTTGACCACAGGGTACACCGGGGAGCTGTTTTTT; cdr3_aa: CASSLTTGYTGELFF
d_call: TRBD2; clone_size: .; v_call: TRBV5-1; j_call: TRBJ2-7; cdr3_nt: TGCGCCAGCAGCTTGGGCGGGGGGAGCGACGAGCAGTACTTC; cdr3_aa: CASSLGGGSDEQYF
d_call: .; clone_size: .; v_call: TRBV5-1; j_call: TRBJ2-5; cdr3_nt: TGCGCCAGCAGCTTGGGGGCAGGAGAGACCCAGTACTTC; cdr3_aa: CASSLGAGETQYF
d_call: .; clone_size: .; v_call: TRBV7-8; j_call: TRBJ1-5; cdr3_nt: TGTGCCAGCAGCTTAGGTAGGCTCCTAGGCAATCAGCCCCAGCATTTT; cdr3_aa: CASSLGRLLGNQPQHF
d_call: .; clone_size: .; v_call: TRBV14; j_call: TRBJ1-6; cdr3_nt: TGTGCCAGCAGCCAAGTTATGGAGAATTCACCCCTCCACTTT; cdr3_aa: CASSQVMENSPLHF
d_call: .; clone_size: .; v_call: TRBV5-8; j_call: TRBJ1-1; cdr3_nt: TGTGCCAGCAGCTCTCGTACTGAAGCTTTCTTT; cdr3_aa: CASSSRTEAFF
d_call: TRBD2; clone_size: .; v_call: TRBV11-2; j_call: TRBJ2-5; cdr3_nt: TGTGCCAGCAGCTCCCAGCGACTAGCGGGGGGAGGGGAGACCCAGTACTTC; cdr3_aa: CASSSQRLAGGGETQYF
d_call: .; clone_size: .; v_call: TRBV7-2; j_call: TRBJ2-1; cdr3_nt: TGTGCCAGCAGCTTACCTCCTGTGTATGAGCAGTTCTTC; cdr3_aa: CASSLPPVYEQFF
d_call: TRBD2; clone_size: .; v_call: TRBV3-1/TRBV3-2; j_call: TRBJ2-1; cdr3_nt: TGTGCCAGCAGCCCCTGGGCTAGCGGGGGGGCCGGTGGGCAGTTCTTC; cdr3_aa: CASSPWASGGAGGQFF
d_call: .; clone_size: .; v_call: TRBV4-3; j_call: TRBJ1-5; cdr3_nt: TGCGCCAGCAGCCGAGACCTAGACAATCAGCCCCAGCATTTT; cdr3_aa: CASSRDLDNQPQHF
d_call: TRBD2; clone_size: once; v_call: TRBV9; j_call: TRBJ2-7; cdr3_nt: TGTGCCAGCAGCGGCCGAGGAGCGGGGGGCCCCTTTGACGAGCAGTACTTC; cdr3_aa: CASSGRGAGGPFDEQYF
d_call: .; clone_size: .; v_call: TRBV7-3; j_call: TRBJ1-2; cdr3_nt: TGTGCCAGCAGCCGGGAGGGGCTCGGTGGCTACACCTTC; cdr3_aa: CASSREGLGGYTF
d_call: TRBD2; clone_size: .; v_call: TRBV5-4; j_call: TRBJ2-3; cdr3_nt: TGTGCCAGCAGCGGGGAGCGGGGGGGCCGTAGAGATACGCAGTATTTT; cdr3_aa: CASSGERGGRRDTQYF
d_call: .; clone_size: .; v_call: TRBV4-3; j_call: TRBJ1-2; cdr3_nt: TGCGCCAGCAGCCAAGATTGGGGCAGTTATGGCTACACCTTC; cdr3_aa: CASSQDWGSYGYTF
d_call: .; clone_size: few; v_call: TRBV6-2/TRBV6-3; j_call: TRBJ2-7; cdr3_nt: TGTGCCAGCAGCATAGACGGGGGTTTCGAGCAGTACTTC; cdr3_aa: CASSIDGGFEQYF
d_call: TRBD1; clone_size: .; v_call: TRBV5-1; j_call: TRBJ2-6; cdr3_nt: TGCGCCAGCAGGTCTAACCGGGACAGGGATTCAAGGGGGGCCAACGTCCTGACTTTC; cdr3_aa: CASRSNRDRDSRGANVLTF
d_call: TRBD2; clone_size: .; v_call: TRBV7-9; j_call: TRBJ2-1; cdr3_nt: TGTGCCAGCAGCTTGGCCGGGGGGAATGAGCAGTTCTTC; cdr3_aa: CASSLAGGNEQFF
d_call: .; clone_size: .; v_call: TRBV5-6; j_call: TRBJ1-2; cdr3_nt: TGTGCCAGCAGCTTGGTGCGGGCGGCATTCTATGGCTACACCTTC; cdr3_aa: CASSLVRAAFYGYTF
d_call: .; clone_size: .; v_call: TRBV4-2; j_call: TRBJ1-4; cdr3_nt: TGTGCCAGCAGCCAAGACAGAGGGGGAAAACTGTTTTTT; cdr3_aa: CASSQDRGGKLFF
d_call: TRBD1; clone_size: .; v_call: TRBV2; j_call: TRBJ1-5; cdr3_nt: TGTGCCAGCAACCTAGACAGGGGCAATCAGCCCCAGCATTTT; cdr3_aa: CASNLDRGNQPQHF
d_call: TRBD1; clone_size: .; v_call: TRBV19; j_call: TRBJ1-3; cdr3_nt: TGTGCCAGTAGTACCGGACAGGGGGCCGCTGGAAACACCATATATTTT; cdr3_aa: CASSTGQGAAGNTIYF
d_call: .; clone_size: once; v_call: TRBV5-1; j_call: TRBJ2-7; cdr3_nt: TGCGCCAGCAGCTTTGGGGCCGGGGGCTACGAGCAGTACTTC; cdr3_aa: CASSFGAGGYEQYF
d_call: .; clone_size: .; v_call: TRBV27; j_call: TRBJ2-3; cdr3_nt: TGTGCCAGCAGTCCGGACAGGGAGGGAGATACGCAGTATTTT; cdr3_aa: CASSPDREGDTQYF
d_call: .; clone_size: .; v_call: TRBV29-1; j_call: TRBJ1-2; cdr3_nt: TGCAGCGTTGCCGAGGATGGCTACACCTTC; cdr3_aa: CSVAEDGYTF
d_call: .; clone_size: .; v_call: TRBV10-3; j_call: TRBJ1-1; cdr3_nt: TGTGCCATCAGTGATGACAGGTGGAACACTGAAGCTTTCTTT; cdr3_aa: CAISDDRWNTEAFF
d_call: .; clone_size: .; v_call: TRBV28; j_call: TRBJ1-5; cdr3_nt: TGTGCCAGCAGTGTACTAGGACAGAACAATCAGCCCCAGCATTTT; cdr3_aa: CASSVLGQNNQPQHF
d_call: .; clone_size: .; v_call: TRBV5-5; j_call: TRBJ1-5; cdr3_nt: TGTGCCAGCAGCTTTCAGGGACATAGCAATCAGCCCCAGCATTTT; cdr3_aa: CASSFQGHSNQPQHF
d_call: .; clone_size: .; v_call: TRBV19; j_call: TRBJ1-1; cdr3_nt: TGTGCCAGTAGTACAGGGGTCACAGGGTGGACTGAAGCTTTCTTT; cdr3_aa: CASSTGVTGWTEAFF
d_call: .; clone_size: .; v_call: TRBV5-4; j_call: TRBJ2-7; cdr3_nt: TGTGCCAGCAGTCGGGATACCTACGAGCAGTACTTC; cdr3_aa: CASSRDTYEQYF